These T cell receptor beta chains were read from a single sample in a study of blood T cell repertoires in COVID-19. Profiled with immunoSEQ multiplex PCR; TCRdb holds only in-frame clones, not every one. The data hold around 99,000 clones, with approximately 90% observed a single time. Input material: peripheral blood. The receptors come from a woman in her thirties with acute or convalescent COVID-19. CDR3s leave out the opening cysteine and the closing phenylalanine or tryptophan. A D gene is named only where the DNA matches it firmly.

v_gene | d_gene | CDR3aa
TRBV12-3/TRBV12-4 | TRBD2 | ASSGGGIYEQY
TRBV28 | TRBD1 | ASSTDPGTGDTEAF
TRBV27 | NA | ASSWRGVWRTNTGELF
TRBV28 | TRBD1 | ASSGDRGLMNTEAF
TRBV5-5 | NA | ASSRRTVEAF
TRBV6-6 | TRBD1 | AARDRGLRQPQH
TRBV9 | NA | ASSVAGNPNQPQH
TRBV27 | TRBD1 | ASSFDRGYNEQF
TRBV7-9 | NA | ASSLVRGQQF
TRBV6-5 | TRBD2 | ASRPTSGGEQF
TRBV10-1 | NA | ASSESHYTGELF
TRBV12-5 | TRBD1 | ASRRDSPTEAF
TRBV12-3/TRBV12-4 | NA | ASRFEDSGYT
TRBV18 | TRBD1 | ASSPIKTGHGSNQPQH
TRBV4-1 | TRBD1 | ASSQGTGIRDEQF
TRBV12-3/TRBV12-4 | NA | ASSLSPGETQY
TRBV30 | TRBD1 | AWSGRGRAEAF
TRBV30 | TRBD1 | AWSLYRGPPDTQY
TRBV28 | NA | ASSLEVREQY
TRBV5-4 | NA | ASSLAGSSAYNEQF
TRBV4-1 | NA | ASSQDPPSADTQY
TRBV5-5 | NA | ASSLGAGVDTGELF
TRBV6-1 | NA | ASSENQGWGPQH
TRBV2 | TRBD2 | ASSGGGRGGLNEQF
TRBV2 | NA | ASSLNRQETQY
TRBV12-3/TRBV12-4 | NA | ASSLALSGEQF
TRBV28 | TRBD1 | ASSSIFGQGDGEQF
TRBV5-6 | TRBD1 | ASSKIDREVGYGYT
TRBV10-3 | TRBD1 | AISETTGESEKLF
TRBV28 | TRBD1 | ASSSTGILNQPQH
TRBV19 | TRBD1 | ASRPRTGENEKLF
TRBV12-5 | NA | ASGPRQAPSPGELF
TRBV9 | TRBD1 | ASSVSGQGSYGYT
TRBV6-6 | NA | ASSADPGYNEQF
TRBV9 | NA | ASSPGQRNTEAF
TRBV19 | NA | ASSKDGGISNQPQH
TRBV5-4 | NA | AMATARTSYEQY
TRBV19 | NA | ASSMPVQGYGSPLH
TRBV3-1/TRBV3-2 | TRBD1 | ASSHGTAYEQY